The clone carrying this TCR beta chain showed up just once. This sample was taken from a study of T cell changes during pregnancy in multiple sclerosis. The data were produced by immunoSEQ multiplex PCR, yet TCRdb's version contains in-frame clones alone and is incomplete. The sample has around 63,000 clones; 90% to 95% are singletons. The V gene end was trimmed by 0 bases and the J gene end by 2 bases; junction bases not matched to a gene: 6. There are 18 residues in the CDR3. Germline assignment: CDR1 LGHNA and CDR2 YNFKEQ. The chain joins TRBV4-2 to TRBJ2-7; 14 nucleotides match TRBD2. The material sequenced was peripheral blood, taken in the third trimester of pregnancy. This TCR was recovered from a female donor in good health, enrolled as a control in a pregnancy study. The CDR3 loop reads CASSQDLGLAGVTYEQYF. The CDR3, as DNA: TGTGCCAGCAGCCAAGACCTGGGACTAGCGGGAGTCACCTACGAGCAGTACTTC.